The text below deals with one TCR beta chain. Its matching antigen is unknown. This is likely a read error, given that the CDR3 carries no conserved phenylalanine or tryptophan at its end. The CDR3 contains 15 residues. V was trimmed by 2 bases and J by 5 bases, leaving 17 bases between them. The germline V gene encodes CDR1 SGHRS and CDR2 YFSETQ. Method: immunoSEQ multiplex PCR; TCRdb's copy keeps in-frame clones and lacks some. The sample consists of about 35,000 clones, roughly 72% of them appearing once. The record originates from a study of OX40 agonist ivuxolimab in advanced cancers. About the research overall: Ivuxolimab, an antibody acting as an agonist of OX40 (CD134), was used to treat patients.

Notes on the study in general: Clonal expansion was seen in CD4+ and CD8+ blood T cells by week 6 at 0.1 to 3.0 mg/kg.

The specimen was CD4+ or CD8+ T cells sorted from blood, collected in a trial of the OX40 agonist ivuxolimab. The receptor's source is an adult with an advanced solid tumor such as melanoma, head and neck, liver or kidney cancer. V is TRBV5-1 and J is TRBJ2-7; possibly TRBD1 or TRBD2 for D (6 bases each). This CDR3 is CASSLRGPALDEQYL. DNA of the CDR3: TGCGCCAGCAGCTTACGGGGGCCAGCTTTAGACGAGCAGTACCTC.